This entry is about one T cell receptor beta chain. Its target is unknown. At one end the junction does not follow the germline gene, possibly because of a read error. This entry is derived from a study of Ad26.COV2.S vaccination and SARS-CoV-2 variants. About the research overall: A COV1001 Ad26.COV2.S trial-arm participant provided the sample. In the study, Ad26.COV2.S was injected intramuscularly once, or twice 56 days apart.

Study outcomes and limitations: Those who received the vaccine showed greater spike-specific TCR breadth than those given placebo.

Here immunoSEQ multiplex PCR was the method, and the copy in TCRdb shows in-frame clones only, minus some. The sample shows around 400,000 clones, about four fifths of them seen only once. As for treatment: some 20 received Ad26.COV2.S at low or high dose, single or two shots; roughly 5 received placebo; per-sample allocation not given. The study sampled participants on day 63 after the first vaccine or placebo injection. An adult of 18-55 years in Boston served as donor. Per the germline V gene, CDR1 is SNHLY and CDR2 is FYNNEI. This CDR3 region has 13 residues. The sample was peripheral blood, taken in a trial of Ad26.COV2.S vaccine versus placebo. The receptor comes from a person aged 18-65 years who received the Ad26.COV2.S COVID-19 vaccine or a placebo. The chain uses TRBV2 and TRBJ2-4; D is undetermined. The CDR3 region has the DNA TGTGCCGGCAGTGTAGTGGGCAAAAACATTCAGTACTTC. Translation: CAGSVVGKNIQYF. Filled out from reference TRBV2 and TRBJ2-4, the complete variable domain reads EPEVTQTPSHQVTQMGQEVILRCVPISNHLYFYWYRQILGQKVEFLVSFYNNEISEKSEIFDDQFSVERPDGSNFTLKIRSTKLEDSAMYFCAGSVVGKNIQYFGAGTRLSVL.